This TCR beta chain was found in a study of blood T cells in healthy people across ages. Germline lookup yields CDR1 MDHEN and CDR2 SYDVKM. The CDR3 runs 12 residues. V was cut by 6 bases and J by 2 bases, with 7 bases left in between. The study drew donors from healthy Caucasian individuals in Russia aged roughly 6 to 100. Each donor's blood draw was ten milliliters of peripheral blood. Total RNA amounts of at least 6 micrograms were extracted per sample. A J-beta primer mix and a sample-barcoded 5' primer were used in a second PCR of roughly 6 to 11 cycles. With 12 random nucleotides, a template-switch adaptor tagged each individual cDNA molecule. TCRdb ran MiXCR on the 5' RACE reads and lists one entry per CDR3 protein. The sample lists roughly 700,000 distinct CDR3 sequences; around 49% were seen once.

The sample was blood. The clonotype was recovered from a woman aged 55-69 years in good health. V gene TRBV28 combines with J gene TRBJ2-5; D gene unclear. In DNA form, the CDR3 reads TGTGCCAGCAGGGCGGCACAAGAGACCCAGTACTTC. Translated: CASRAAQETQYF.